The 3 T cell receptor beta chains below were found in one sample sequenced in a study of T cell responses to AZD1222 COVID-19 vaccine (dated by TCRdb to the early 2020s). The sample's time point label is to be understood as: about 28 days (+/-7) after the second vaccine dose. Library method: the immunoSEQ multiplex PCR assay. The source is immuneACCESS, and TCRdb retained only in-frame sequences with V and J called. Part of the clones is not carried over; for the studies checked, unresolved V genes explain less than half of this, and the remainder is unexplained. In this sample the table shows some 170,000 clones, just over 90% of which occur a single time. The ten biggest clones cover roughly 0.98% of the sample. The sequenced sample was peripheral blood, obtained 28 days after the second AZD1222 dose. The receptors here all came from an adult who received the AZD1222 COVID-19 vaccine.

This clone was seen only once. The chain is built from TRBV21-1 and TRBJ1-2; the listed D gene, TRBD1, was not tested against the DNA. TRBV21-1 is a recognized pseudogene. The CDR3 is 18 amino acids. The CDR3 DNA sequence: TGTGCCAGCAGCAAAGTGTGGTTGTTGAGGACACCAATCTATGGCTACACCTTC. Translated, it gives CASSKVWLLRTPIYGYTF.

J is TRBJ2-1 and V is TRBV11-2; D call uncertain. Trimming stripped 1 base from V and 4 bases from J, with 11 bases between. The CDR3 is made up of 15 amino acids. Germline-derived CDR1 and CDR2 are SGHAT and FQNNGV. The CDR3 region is CASSLAGGPYNEQFF. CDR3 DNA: TGTGCCAGCAGCTTAGCTGGTGGACCATACAATGAGCAGTTCTTC.

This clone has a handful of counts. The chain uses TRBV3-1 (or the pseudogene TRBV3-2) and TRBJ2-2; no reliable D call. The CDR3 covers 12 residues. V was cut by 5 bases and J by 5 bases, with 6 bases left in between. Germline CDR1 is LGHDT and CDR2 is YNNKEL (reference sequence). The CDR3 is CASSSGTGELFF. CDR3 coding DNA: TGTGCCAGCAGCTCTGGTACCGGGGAGCTGTTTTTT.